Many counts were recorded for the clone carrying this T cell receptor (beta chain). A second roughly 6 to 11 cycle PCR used barcoded and J-beta primers. Sequencing of every sample gave 3 million or more CDR3-containing paired-end reads. Each CDR3 protein is one row after TCRdb ran MiXCR on the 5' RACE reads. The sample lists about 1.6 million distinct CDR3 sequences, roughly 32% occurring once. The record originates from a study of blood T cells in healthy people across ages. In the study overall: Per two T cells, about one barcoded beta molecule was captured through template switching.

Germline-derived CDR1 and CDR2 are DFQATT and SNEGSKA (reference sequence). This CDR3 has 16 residues. The trim removed 0 bases at V and 8 bases at J, leaving 13 bases unmatched. The rearrangement links TRBV20-1 to TRBJ1-2, with 9 nucleotides matching TRBD1. The sequence was collected from a woman in her 30s in good health. Sequencing used blood. The CDR3 DNA is TGCAGTGCTAGAGATCCGATCCTGGGGACAGGGAAGGGCTACACCTTC. It translates to CSARDPILGTGKGYTF.